Presented here are 10 T cell receptor beta chains from one specimen sequenced in a study of T cell responses to AZD1222 COVID-19 vaccine. Libraries were prepared by immunoSEQ multiplex PCR; TCRdb keeps only in-frame clonotypes and omits some of them. Among around 200,000 clones, around 88% were seen once, and the ten largest hold roughly 0.5%. Material: peripheral blood, obtained on day 0 of AZD1222 vaccination. These TCRs come from an adult in good health.

The chain has TRBV19 and TRBJ1-6; possibly TRBD1 for D (5 bases). Germline CDR1 is LNHDA and CDR2 is SQIVND (reference sequence). The CDR3 runs 15 residues. The V end lost 3 bases, the J end lost 7 bases, and 13 bases lay between the germline ends. CDR3 residues: CASSILGPPNSPLHF. As DNA, the CDR3 is TGTGCCAGTAGTATCTTGGGACCGCCAAATTCACCCCTCCACTTT.

The V call is TRBV6-1, the J call TRBJ1-2; TRBD1 matches 7 bases. The J segment lost 0 bases and the V segment lost 0 bases, leaving 1 base of the junction unmatched. From germline, CDR1 is MNHNS and CDR2 SASEGT. This CDR3 spans 15 amino acids. The chain's CDR3 is CASSEAQGANYGYTF. The CDR3 DNA is TGTGCCAGCAGTGAAGCGCAGGGGGCTAACTATGGCTACACCTTC.

V gene TRBV6-5 combines with J gene TRBJ1-1; D not certain. Germline V CDR1 and CDR2: MNHEY, SVGAGI. This CDR3 has 13 amino acids. Trimming removed 7 bases from V and 0 bases from J, with 9 bases in between. As DNA, the CDR3 is TGTGCCAGCACCCTAACTTTGAACACTGAAGCTTTCTTT. Residues: CASTLTLNTEAFF.

A few counts support this clone. The chain is built from TRBV28 and TRBJ1-1; D is perhaps TRBD1 (5 bases). The V end was cut by 6 bases, the J end by 0 bases, with 11 bases between. The CDR3 loop spans 14 amino acids. Looked up from germline, CDR1 is MDHEN and CDR2 is SYDVKM. The CDR3 sequence is CASRGGTVNTEAFF. The CDR3 nucleotides are TGTGCCAGCAGGGGGGGGACGGTGAACACTGAAGCTTTCTTT.

The rearrangement joins TRBV5-1 to TRBJ2-6; TRBD1 aligns across 8 bases. CDR1 is SGHRS, CDR2 YFSETQ, per germline. V gave up 4 bases and J gave up 0 bases; unmatched junction bases: 9. The CDR3 length is 18 residues. The CDR3 nucleotides are TGCGCCAGCAGCCCGCGGACAGGGTCGAGCTCTGGGGCCAACGTCCTGACTTTC. Translation: CASSPRTGSSSGANVLTF.

The rearrangement links TRBV9 to TRBJ1-1, with no clear D. This CDR3 has 13 residues. Trimming removed 4 bases at V and 4 bases at J, with 11 bases between. CDR1 SGDLS and CDR2 YYNGEE come from the germline V gene. The CDR3 is CASSSWEGTEAFF. The CDR3 nucleotides read TGTGCCAGCAGCTCGTGGGAGGGCACTGAAGCTTTCTTT.

This clone was recorded a few times. As DNA, the CDR3 is TGCGCCAGCACCCCTGGGGAGGGGGCAAGGGGCTACACCTTC. Translated, it gives CASTPGEGARGYTF. V is TRBV5-1 and J is TRBJ1-2; 7 bases agree with TRBD1. The V segment lost 6 bases and the J segment 8 bases; nucleotides outside the gene matches: 13. The CDR3 extends over 14 amino acids. Per the germline V gene, CDR1 is SGHRS and CDR2 is YFSETQ.

The count of this clone is one. The chain has TRBV10-3 and TRBJ1-1; weak D call: TRBD1 (5 bases). V was cut by 10 bases and J by 1 base, with 16 bases left in between. This CDR3 comprises 14 residues. Looked up from germline, CDR1 is ENHRY and CDR2 is SYGVKD. CDR3 coding DNA: TGTGCCACCAGGGACCGGTCAACGAACACTGAAGCTTTCTTT. Its translation is CATRDRSTNTEAFF.

The chain employs TRBV5-5 and TRBJ2-7; D is unresolved. Germline V lookup: CDR1 SGHKS, CDR2 YYEKEE (reference sequence). The CDR3 is 14 amino acids. V shed 0 bases and J shed 3 bases, with 10 bases lying between them. Written as DNA, the CDR3 is TGTGCCAGCAGCTTGGGGCGACGGAGCTACGAGCAGTACTTC. Residues: CASSLGRRSYEQYF.

The chain has TRBV6-5 and TRBJ1-5, with D uncertain. Germline CDR1 MNHEY, CDR2 SVGAGI. Trimming stripped 5 bases from V and 4 bases from J, with 12 bases between. The CDR3 loop spans 14 amino acids. CDR3: CASSLGLPNQPQHF. CDR3 bases: TGTGCCAGCAGTCTCGGCCTGCCTAATCAGCCCCAGCATTTT.